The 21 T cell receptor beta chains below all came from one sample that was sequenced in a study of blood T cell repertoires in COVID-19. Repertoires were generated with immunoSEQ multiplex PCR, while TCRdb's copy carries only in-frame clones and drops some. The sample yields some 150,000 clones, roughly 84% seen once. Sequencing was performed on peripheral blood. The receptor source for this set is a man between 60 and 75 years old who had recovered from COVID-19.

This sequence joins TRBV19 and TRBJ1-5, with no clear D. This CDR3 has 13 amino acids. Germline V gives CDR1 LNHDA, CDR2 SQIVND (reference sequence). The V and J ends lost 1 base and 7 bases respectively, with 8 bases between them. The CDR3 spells CASSIAVRQPQHF. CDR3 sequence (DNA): TGTGCCAGTAGTATAGCGGTGCGCCAGCCCCAGCATTTT.

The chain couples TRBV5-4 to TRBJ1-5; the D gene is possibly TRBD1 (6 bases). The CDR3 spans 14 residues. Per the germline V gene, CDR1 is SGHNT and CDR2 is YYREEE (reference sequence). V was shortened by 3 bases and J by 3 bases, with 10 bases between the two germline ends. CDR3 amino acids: CASSSQGINQPQHF. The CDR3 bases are TGTGCCAGCAGCTCTCAGGGGATCAATCAGCCCCAGCATTTT. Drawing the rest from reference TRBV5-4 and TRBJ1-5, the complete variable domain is ETGVTQSPTHLIKTRGQQVTLRCSSQSGHNTVSWYQQALGQGPQFIFQYYREEENGRGNFPPRFSGLQFPNYSSELNVNALELDDSALYLCASSSQGINQPQHFGDGTRLSIL.

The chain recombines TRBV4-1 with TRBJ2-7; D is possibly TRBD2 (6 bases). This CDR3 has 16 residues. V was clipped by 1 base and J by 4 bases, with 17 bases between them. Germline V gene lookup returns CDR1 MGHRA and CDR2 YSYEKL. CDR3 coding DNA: TGCGCCAGCAGCCAAGGACCGGGACTCAGAGATTACGAGCAGTACTTC. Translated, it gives CASSQGPGLRDYEQYF.

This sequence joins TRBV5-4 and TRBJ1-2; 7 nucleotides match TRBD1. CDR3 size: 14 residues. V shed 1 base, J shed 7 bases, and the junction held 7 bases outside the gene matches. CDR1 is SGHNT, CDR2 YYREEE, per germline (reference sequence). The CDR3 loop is CASSLQGGLGGYTF. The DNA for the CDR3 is TGTGCCAGCAGCTTGCAGGGGGGCCTGGGTGGCTACACCTTC.

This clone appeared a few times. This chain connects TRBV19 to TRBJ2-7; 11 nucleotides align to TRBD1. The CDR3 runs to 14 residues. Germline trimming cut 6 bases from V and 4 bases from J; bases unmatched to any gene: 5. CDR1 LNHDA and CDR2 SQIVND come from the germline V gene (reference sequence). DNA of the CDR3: TGTGCCAGTAGCAACCGGGACAGGGGGTACGAGCAGTACTTC. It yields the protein CASSNRDRGYEQYF.

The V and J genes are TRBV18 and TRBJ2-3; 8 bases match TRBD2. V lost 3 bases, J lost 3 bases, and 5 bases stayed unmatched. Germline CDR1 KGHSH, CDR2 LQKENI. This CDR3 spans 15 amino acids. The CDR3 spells CASSPNERGTDTQYF. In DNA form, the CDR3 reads TGTGCCAGCTCACCCAATGAGCGGGGGACAGATACGCAGTATTTT.

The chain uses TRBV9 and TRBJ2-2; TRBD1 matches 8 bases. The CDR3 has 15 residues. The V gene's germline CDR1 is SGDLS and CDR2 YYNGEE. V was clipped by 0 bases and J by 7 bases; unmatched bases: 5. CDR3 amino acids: CASSVEAGGNGELFF. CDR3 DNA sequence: TGTGCCAGCAGCGTAGAGGCAGGGGGCAACGGGGAGCTGTTTTTT.

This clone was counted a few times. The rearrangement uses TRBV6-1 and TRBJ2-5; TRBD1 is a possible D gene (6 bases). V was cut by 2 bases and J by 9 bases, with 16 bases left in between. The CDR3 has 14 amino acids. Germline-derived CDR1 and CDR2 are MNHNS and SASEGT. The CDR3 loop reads CASSELEGVRPQYF. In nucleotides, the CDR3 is TGTGCCAGCAGTGAATTAGAGGGGGTGCGGCCCCAGTACTTC.

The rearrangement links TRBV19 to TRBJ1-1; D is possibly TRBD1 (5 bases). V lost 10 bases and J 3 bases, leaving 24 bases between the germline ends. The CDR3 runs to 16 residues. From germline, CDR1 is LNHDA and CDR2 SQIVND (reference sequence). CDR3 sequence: CATSSGVRDLDTEAFF. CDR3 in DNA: TGTGCCACCTCGAGCGGGGTGAGGGACTTGGACACTGAAGCTTTCTTT.

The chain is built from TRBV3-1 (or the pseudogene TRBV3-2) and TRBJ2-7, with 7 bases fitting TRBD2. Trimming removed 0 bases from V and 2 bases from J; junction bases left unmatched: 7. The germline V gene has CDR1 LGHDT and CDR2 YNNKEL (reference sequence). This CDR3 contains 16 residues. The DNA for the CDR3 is TGTGCCAGCAGCCAAGATCTTGTGGGGGGGGCCTACGAGCAGTACTTC. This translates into CASSQDLVGGAYEQYF.

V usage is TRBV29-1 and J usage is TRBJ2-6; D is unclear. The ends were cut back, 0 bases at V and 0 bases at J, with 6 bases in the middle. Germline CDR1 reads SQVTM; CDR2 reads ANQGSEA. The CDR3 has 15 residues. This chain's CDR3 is CSVEDGDSGANVLTF. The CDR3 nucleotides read TGCAGCGTTGAAGATGGAGACTCTGGGGCCAACGTCCTGACTTTC.

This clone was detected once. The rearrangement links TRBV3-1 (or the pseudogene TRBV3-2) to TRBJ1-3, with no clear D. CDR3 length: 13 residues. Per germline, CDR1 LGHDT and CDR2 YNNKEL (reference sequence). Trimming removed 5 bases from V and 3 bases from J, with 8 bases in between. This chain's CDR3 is CASSNPNGNTIYF. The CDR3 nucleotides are TGTGCCAGCAGCAACCCTAATGGAAACACCATATATTTT.

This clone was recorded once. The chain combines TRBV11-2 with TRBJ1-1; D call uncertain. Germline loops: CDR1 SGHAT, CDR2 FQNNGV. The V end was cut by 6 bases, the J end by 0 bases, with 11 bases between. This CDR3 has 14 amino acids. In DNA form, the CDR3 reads TGTGCCAGCAGGTACAGTGACATGAACACTGAAGCTTTCTTT. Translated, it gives CASRYSDMNTEAFF.

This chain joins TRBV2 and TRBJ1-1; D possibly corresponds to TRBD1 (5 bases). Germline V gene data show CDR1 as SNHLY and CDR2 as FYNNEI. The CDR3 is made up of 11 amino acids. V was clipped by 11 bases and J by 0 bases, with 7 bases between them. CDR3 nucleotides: TGTGCCGGGGGGGTGAACACTGAAGCTTTCTTT. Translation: CAGGVNTEAFF.

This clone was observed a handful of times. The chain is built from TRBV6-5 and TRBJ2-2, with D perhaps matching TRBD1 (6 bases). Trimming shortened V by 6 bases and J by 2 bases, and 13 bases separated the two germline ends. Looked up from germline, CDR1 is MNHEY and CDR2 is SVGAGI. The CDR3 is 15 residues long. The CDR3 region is CASRPRTVNTGELFF. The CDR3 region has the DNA TGTGCCAGCAGACCCCGGACAGTTAACACCGGGGAGCTGTTTTTT.

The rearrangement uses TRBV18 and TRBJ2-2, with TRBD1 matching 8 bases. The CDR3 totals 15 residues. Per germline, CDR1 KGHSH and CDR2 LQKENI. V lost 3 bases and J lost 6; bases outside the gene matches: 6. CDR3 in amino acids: CASSPVVQGAGELFF. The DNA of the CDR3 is TGTGCCAGCTCACCCGTCGTACAGGGGGCCGGGGAGCTGTTTTTT.

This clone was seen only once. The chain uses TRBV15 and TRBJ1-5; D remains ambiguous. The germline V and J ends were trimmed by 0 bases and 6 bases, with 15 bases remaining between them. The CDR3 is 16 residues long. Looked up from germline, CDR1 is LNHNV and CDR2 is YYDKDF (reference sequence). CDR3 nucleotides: TGTGCCACCAGCAGAGATCGTGTGGCAAGGAGTCAGCCCCAGCATTTT. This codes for CATSRDRVARSQPQHF.

The CDR3 reads CASGTTGGGFGETQYF. CDR3 in DNA: TGTGCCAGCGGAACGACTGGCGGGGGGTTCGGAGAGACCCAGTACTTC. The V gene is TRBV2, the J gene TRBJ2-5, with 8 nucleotides matching TRBD2. After removal of 8 bases from V and 4 bases from J, the junction contained 15 bases not matched to a gene. Germline CDR1 is SNHLY and CDR2 is FYNNEI. CDR3 length: 16 residues.

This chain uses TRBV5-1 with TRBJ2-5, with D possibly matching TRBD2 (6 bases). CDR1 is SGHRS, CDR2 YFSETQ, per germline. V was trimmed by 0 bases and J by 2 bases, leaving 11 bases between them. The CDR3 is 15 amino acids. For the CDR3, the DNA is TGCGCCAGCAGCTTGGACGCGGGGAGACAAGAGACCCAGTACTTC. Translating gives CASSLDAGRQETQYF.

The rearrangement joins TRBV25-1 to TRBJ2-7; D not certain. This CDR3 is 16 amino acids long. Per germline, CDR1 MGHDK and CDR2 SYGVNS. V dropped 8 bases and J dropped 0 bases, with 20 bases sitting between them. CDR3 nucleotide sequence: TGTGCCAGCTCGGAGTTTGGTAGTTCGAGCTCCTACGAGCAGTACTTC. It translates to CASSEFGSSSSYEQYF.

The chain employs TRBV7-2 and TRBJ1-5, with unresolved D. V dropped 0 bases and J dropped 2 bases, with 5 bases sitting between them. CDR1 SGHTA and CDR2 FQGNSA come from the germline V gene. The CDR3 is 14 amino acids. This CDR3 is CASSLALGNQPQHF. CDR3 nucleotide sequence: TGTGCCAGCAGCTTAGCCCTAGGCAATCAGCCCCAGCATTTT.